One sample yielded the 27 T cell receptor beta chains listed below, sequenced in a study of T cells in Graves' hyperthyroidism and ophthalmopathy. TCR beta CDR3 regions were amplified from RNA transcripts. HTBI primers were the set used in a first-round RT-PCR of the TCR CDR3. In TCRdb, the multiplex PCR reads were re-called with MiXCR into one record per CDR3 protein. The sample has a few hundred thousand distinct CDR3 sequences; 40% to 55% are singletons. Sequenced: peripheral blood or thyroid tissue (not recorded which). Receptors originate from a woman aged 18 to 35 with Graves' hyperthyroidism.

The rearrangement uses TRBV7-9 and TRBJ1-5; TRBD1 matches 7 bases. The V segment lost 5 bases and the J segment 4 bases; nucleotides outside the gene matches: 5. This CDR3 contains 14 residues. Per germline, CDR1 SEHNR and CDR2 FQNEAQ (reference sequence). The CDR3 reads CASSGGQMNQPQHF. The CDR3 DNA follows: TGTGCCAGCAGCGGGGGACAGATGAATCAGCCCCAGCATTTT.

The chain carries TRBV25-1 and TRBJ1-2; D is unresolved. Germline V gene sequence: CDR1 MGHDK, CDR2 SYGVNS. There are 14 residues in the CDR3. With 7 bases removed from V and 3 bases from J, the gap between germline ends came to 15 bases. The CDR3 DNA is TGTGCCAGCACCTTAGTCGGGTATGACTATGGCTACACCTTC. As protein: CASTLVGYDYGYTF.

This chain connects TRBV9 to TRBJ1-1; D possibly corresponds to TRBD1 (5 bases). Germline V gives CDR1 SGDLS, CDR2 YYNGEE. This CDR3 comprises 14 residues. The V end was cut by 2 bases, the J end by 2 bases, with 10 bases between. CDR3 sequence (DNA): TGTGCCAGCAGCGTTAAGGACACAAACACTGAAGCTTTCTTT. Translated, it gives CASSVKDTNTEAFF.

This chain uses TRBV15 with TRBJ1-4, with D possibly TRBD1 on 6 matching bases. Trimming took off 0 bases at V and 6 bases at J, with 11 bases between the two ends. Germline V gene sequence: CDR1 LNHNV, CDR2 YYDKDF (reference sequence). The CDR3 extends over 15 amino acids. The CDR3 is CATSRDGTGYEKLFF. The DNA of the CDR3 is TGTGCCACCAGCAGAGATGGAACAGGGTATGAAAAACTGTTTTTT.

The sample holds a few counts of this clonotype. The chain joins TRBV7-2 to TRBJ2-7; 7 bases map to TRBD1. Per the germline V gene, CDR1 is SGHTA and CDR2 is FQGNSA. The CDR3 sequence is 14 residues long. The V gene end was trimmed by 1 base and the J gene end by 6 bases; junction bases not matched to a gene: 6. The CDR3 reads CASSLGGGAFEQYF. CDR3 coding DNA: TGTGCCAGCAGCTTAGGAGGGGGCGCCTTCGAGCAGTACTTC.

The J gene is TRBJ1-1, the V gene TRBV20-1, with D possibly being TRBD1 (5 bases). Trimming pared 6 bases from V and 1 base from J, leaving 15 bases between. The CDR3 has 14 amino acids. Germline assignment: CDR1 DFQATT and CDR2 SNEGSKA (reference sequence). This chain's CDR3 is CSAPGTARNTEAFF. DNA for the CDR3: TGCAGTGCCCCCGGGACCGCTAGGAACACTGAAGCTTTCTTT.

The sample holds many counts of this clonotype. The rearrangement uses TRBV7-9 and TRBJ1-2, with 7 bases fitting TRBD1. The CDR3 covers 14 residues. CDR1 and CDR2 (germline): SEHNR, FQNEAQ (reference sequence). V trimming: 1 base; J trimming: 8 bases; junction bases outside the gene matches: 7. This CDR3 is CASSLDPTGNGYTF. The DNA of the CDR3 is TGTGCCAGCAGCTTAGACCCGACAGGGAACGGCTACACCTTC.

This clonotype was recorded a few times. J is TRBJ1-3 and V is TRBV9; no clear D gene. The germline V gene has CDR1 SGDLS and CDR2 YYNGEE. CDR3 length: 14 amino acids. Trimming cost V 4 bases and J 4 bases, with 12 bases left between them. In DNA, the CDR3 is TGTGCCAGCAGCCAATCCCCAGGAGGAAACACCATATATTTT. Translating it yields CASSQSPGGNTIYF.

Ten or more counts support this clonotype. This chain uses TRBV7-9 with TRBJ2-5, with TRBD1 identical over 7 bases. Trimming at V came to 3 bases and at J to 5 bases, leaving 6 bases not matched to a gene. Germline lookup yields CDR1 SEHNR and CDR2 FQNEAQ (reference sequence). The length of the CDR3 is 14 residues. CDR3 nucleotide sequence: TGTGCCAGCAGCTTCACAGGGGTTTGGGAGACCCAGTACTTC. It yields the protein CASSFTGVWETQYF.

The J gene is TRBJ1-1, the V gene TRBV2; 7 positions match TRBD1. V was clipped by 7 bases and J by 11 bases; unmatched bases: 13. The CDR3 is 13 residues long. Germline V gene data show CDR1 as SNHLY and CDR2 as FYNNEI. The CDR3 reads CASIHRDSQLAFF. The DNA for the CDR3 is TGTGCCAGCATCCACCGGGACAGTCAACTGGCTTTCTTT. The full variable domain, with the rest looked up from reference TRBV2 and TRBJ1-1, is EPEVTQTPSHQVTQMGQEVILRCVPISNHLYFYWYRQILGQKVEFLVSFYNNEISEKSEIFDDQFSVERPDGSNFTLKIRSTKLEDSAMYFCASIHRDSQLAFFGQGTRLTVV.

This clonotype was counted only a few times. The chain joins TRBV7-2 to TRBJ1-1, with TRBD1 identical over 9 bases. With V trimmed by 11 bases and J by 4 bases, 11 bases remained unmatched. The CDR3 has 14 amino acids. From germline, CDR1 is SGHTA and CDR2 FQGNSA. The CDR3 DNA is TGTGCCTGCGAGGACAGGGGAGATGGCACTGAAGCTTTCTTT. Protein sequence: CACEDRGDGTEAFF.

The V call is TRBV29-1, the J call TRBJ1-3; the D gene is possibly TRBD1 (6 bases). CDR1 is SQVTM, CDR2 ANQGSEA, per germline. The CDR3 extends over 14 amino acids. V lost 6 bases and J lost 0, with 12 bases in between. The CDR3 region is CSVARTDSGNTIYF. In DNA, the CDR3 is TGCAGCGTAGCCAGGACAGACTCTGGAAACACCATATATTTT.

The chain links TRBV6-5 to TRBJ1-2; no reliable D call. The CDR3 has 14 residues. Trimming took off 4 bases at V and 1 base at J, with 10 bases between the two ends. The V gene's germline CDR1 is MNHEY and CDR2 SVGAGI. CDR3: CASSSRAVNYGYTF. DNA for the CDR3: TGTGCCAGCAGTTCCCGGGCCGTTAACTATGGCTACACCTTC.

In this sample, this clonotype turned up once. This may be a read error, as it is one base from a much larger clone. The CDR3 does not close with the conserved phenylalanine or tryptophan, likely indicating a read error. The chain uses TRBV20-1 and TRBJ1-5; 7 bases align to TRBD1. The V gene end was trimmed by 6 bases and the J gene end by 5 bases; junction bases not matched to a gene: 13. Germline loops: CDR1 DFQATT, CDR2 SNEGSKA (reference sequence). The CDR3 has 15 residues. CDR3 region: CSAHSTGFMDQPQHC. CDR3 nucleotides: TGCAGTGCCCACTCGACAGGGTTCATGGATCAGCCCCAGCATTGT.

The J gene is TRBJ1-4, the V gene TRBV12-3 or TRBV12-4; no clear D gene. Trimming pared 3 bases from V and 3 bases from J, leaving 14 bases between. The CDR3 runs to 16 residues. CDR3 nucleotides: TGTGCCAGCAGTTTTCAGGCAGTGTATGCTAATGAAAAACTGTTTTTT. Protein: CASSFQAVYANEKLFF.

The CDR3 is CASSVSVGKSYEQYF. The CDR3 DNA reads TGTGCCAGCAGCGTCTCGGTAGGGAAGTCCTACGAGCAGTACTTC. This rearrangement joins TRBV9 to TRBJ2-7; D is unresolved. CDR3 length: 15 residues. The germline CDR1 and CDR2 sequences are SGDLS and YYNGEE. The V gene lost 2 bases and the J gene lost 1 base, with 13 bases spanning the gap.

This clonotype was observed at least ten times. This chain joins TRBV6-5 and TRBJ1-5; maybe TRBD1 (6 bases). The length of the CDR3 is 13 residues. CDR1 MNHEY and CDR2 SVGAGI come from the germline V gene. V was clipped by 5 bases and J by 4 bases, with 9 bases between them. In DNA, the CDR3 is TGTGCCAGCAGTCGGACAGCAAATCAGCCCCAGCATTTT. Protein: CASSRTANQPQHF.

Turning to this clonotype: A much larger clone differs by one base, so this may be a read error. The rearrangement uses TRBV7-2 and TRBJ1-1; D gene uncertain. The CDR3 has 13 amino acids. V was cut by 6 bases and J by 7 bases, with 15 bases left in between. The germline gives CDR1 SGHTA, CDR2 FQGNSA. CDR3 sequence reads: CASSSPSPHEAFF. In nucleotides, the CDR3 is TGTGCCAGCAGTTCGCCCAGCCCCCATGAAGCTTTCTTT.

The chain combines TRBV29-1 with TRBJ2-5; 7 nucleotides match TRBD1. Trimming at V came to 4 bases and at J to 5 bases, leaving 10 bases not matched to a gene. The CDR3 is made up of 14 amino acids. CDR1 and CDR2 from the germline V gene are SQVTM and ANQGSEA. CDR3 nucleotide sequence: TGCAGCGTTGTGGACAGGCAGGGTAGGGAGACCCAGTACTTC. Translated: CSVVDRQGRETQYF.

The V call is TRBV7-3, the J call TRBJ1-2, with TRBD1 matching 9 bases. Trimming removed 5 bases from V and 2 bases from J; junction bases left unmatched: 12. CDR1 is SGHTA, CDR2 FQGTGA, per germline. CDR3 length: 17 amino acids. The CDR3 DNA reads as TGTGCCAGCAGCCGAGGACAGGGGCTCAACGGAAACTATGGCTACACCTTC. Its translation is CASSRGQGLNGNYGYTF.

This clonotype was seen at least ten times. V usage is TRBV7-2 and J usage is TRBJ2-5; D may be TRBD2 (6 bases). This CDR3 is 18 amino acids long. Trimming took off 5 bases at V and 5 bases at J, with 27 bases between the two ends. Germline V gene data show CDR1 as SGHTA and CDR2 as FQGNSA. CDR3: CASSATKEGRLPFETQYF. In DNA, the CDR3 is TGTGCCAGCAGCGCGACCAAGGAGGGGAGACTACCGTTCGAGACCCAGTACTTC.

This clonotype was recorded a few times. The chain has TRBV12-3 or TRBV12-4 and TRBJ2-5, with D maybe TRBD2 (6 bases). Deletions cut 2 bases from V and 1 base from J, with 11 bases between. There are 15 residues in the CDR3. In DNA form, the CDR3 reads TGTGCCAGCAGTTTACGCGGGGACGGCCAAGAGACCCAGTACTTC. It is translated as CASSLRGDGQETQYF.

This clonotype was recorded a few times. The rearrangement uses TRBV7-3 and TRBJ1-1; a weak D match, TRBD1 (5 bases). Germline CDR1 is SGHTA and CDR2 is FQGTGA. The CDR3 extends over 11 amino acids. V lost 3 bases and J 7 bases, leaving 6 bases between the germline ends. The CDR3, as DNA: TGTGCCAGCAGCTTGACAGATGAAGCTTTCTTT. Encoded protein: CASSLTDEAFF.

This clonotype was recorded at least ten times. J is TRBJ1-2 and V is TRBV29-1; D not resolved. Per germline, CDR1 SQVTM and CDR2 ANQGSEA. The CDR3 spans 13 residues. V lost 7 bases and J 4 bases, leaving 16 bases between the germline ends. CDR3 loop: CSGSEDASYGYTF. In nucleotides, the CDR3 is TGCAGCGGATCCGAGGATGCGTCCTATGGCTACACCTTC.

This clonotype was seen a few times. The CDR3 region is CSVDSLAGPYEQYF. CDR3 nucleotides: TGCAGCGTTGACAGCCTAGCGGGCCCCTACGAGCAGTACTTC. This sequence joins TRBV29-1 and TRBJ2-7, with 8 bases lining up with TRBD2. CDR3 length: 14 amino acids. From germline, CDR1 is SQVTM and CDR2 ANQGSEA. The J segment lost 2 bases and the V segment lost 3 bases, leaving 6 bases of the junction unmatched.

This clonotype appeared many times. The J gene is TRBJ2-7, the V gene TRBV29-1, with 10 bases fitting TRBD1. This CDR3 has 15 amino acids. J gave up 1 base and V 5 bases, and 8 bases lay outside the gene matches. Germline V CDR1 and CDR2: SQVTM, ANQGSEA. CDR3 residues: CSVKFGTGDSYEQYF. Written as DNA, the CDR3 is TGCAGCGTTAAGTTCGGGACAGGGGATTCCTACGAGCAGTACTTC.

V usage is TRBV5-4 and J usage is TRBJ2-6; the D gene is possibly TRBD2 (5 bases). The germline V gene encodes CDR1 SGHNT and CDR2 YYREEE (reference sequence). Trimming took 4 bases from V and 1 from J, leaving 12 bases between them. The CDR3 is made up of 16 amino acids. The CDR3 DNA reads as TGTGCCAGCAGCCCTCCCGGGGAGTCTGGGGCCAACGTCCTGACTTTC. Translation: CASSPPGESGANVLTF.